The 13 T cell receptor beta chains presented below share a single source sample, sequenced in a study of a mutant IDH1 vaccine in newly diagnosed glioma. Specified time point: baseline, week 1 (first vaccination visit). The treatment: pre-vaccination baseline after standard-of-care therapy. Some clones are missing from TCRdb's copy, which holds only in-frame ones; the method was immunoSEQ multiplex PCR. The sample has 95,000 to 100,000 clones; about 87% are singletons. The sample in question was PBMCs, obtained from a glioma patient treated with radiotherapy, temozolomide or both. The receptor set was obtained from a woman in her forties or fifties with glioma.

This chain uses TRBV18 with TRBJ1-4; D is ambiguous. V lost 3 bases and J 0 bases, leaving 2 bases between the germline ends. The CDR3 consists of 13 residues. Germline CDR1 KGHSH, CDR2 LQKENI. The CDR3 sequence: CASSPPTNEKLFF. The CDR3 nucleotides read TGTGCCAGCTCACCTCCAACTAATGAAAAACTGTTTTTT.

The chain employs TRBV11-2 and TRBJ2-7; D is unclear. From germline, CDR1 is SGHAT and CDR2 FQNNGV. The V gene lost 6 bases and the J gene lost 4 bases, with 10 bases spanning the gap. The CDR3 has 12 amino acids. The CDR3 here is CASSTGSYEQYF. The CDR3 DNA reads as TGTGCCAGCAGTACCGGGTCGTACGAGCAGTACTTC.

The V gene is TRBV5-1, the J gene TRBJ2-5; 9 bases align to TRBD1. The DNA end lines up better with TRBJ2-7; the J call may be wrong. Germline CDR1 and CDR2: SGHRS and YFSETQ. The CDR3 sequence is 14 residues long. CDR3 sequence (DNA): TGCGCCAGCAGCGAGGGACAGGGTATAGGCGAGCAGTACTTC. Its translation is CASSEGQGIGEQYF.

The sample holds one count of this clone. V gene TRBV25-1 combines with J gene TRBJ2-7, with TRBD1 matching 7 bases. Germline loops: CDR1 MGHDK, CDR2 SYGVNS. The CDR3 totals 15 residues. The trim removed 1 base at V and 3 bases at J, leaving 6 bases unmatched. The CDR3 region has the DNA TGTGCCAGCAGTGAATCTGGGACAGCCCACTACGAGCAGTACTTC. This codes for CASSESGTAHYEQYF.

The rearrangement uses TRBV7-9 and TRBJ1-5; D unclear. Germline loops: CDR1 SEHNR, CDR2 FQNEAQ (reference sequence). The CDR3 covers 12 residues. Trimming stripped 1 base from V and 5 bases from J, with 3 bases between. The CDR3 region is CASSLGYQPQHF. The CDR3 coding sequence is TGTGCCAGCAGCTTAGGTTATCAGCCCCAGCATTTT.

With regard to this clone: At one end the junction does not follow the germline gene, possibly because of a read error. The rearrangement uses TRBV29-1 and TRBJ2-1; D may match TRBD1 or TRBD2 (6 bases each). CDR3 size: 11 residues. Germline CDR1 and CDR2: SQVTM and ANQGSEA. Here the CDR3 DNA reads TGCAGCGTTGAAGGGGGGCTAGCGTGTATCTTC. Its translation is CSVEGGLACIF.

The chain links TRBV5-1 to TRBJ2-1; unclear D gene. Trimming left V 0 bases short and J 4 bases short, with 11 bases between. This CDR3 spans 15 amino acids. Per the germline V gene, CDR1 is SGHRS and CDR2 is YFSETQ. CDR3: CASSLEVRSYNEQFF. The DNA of the CDR3 is TGCGCCAGCAGCTTGGAGGTCAGATCTTACAATGAGCAGTTCTTC.

This clone was recorded only once. The CDR3 loop reads CASSKTLPDRPYEQYF. CDR3 nucleotide sequence: TGTGCCAGCAGCAAAACGCTACCGGACAGACCCTACGAGCAGTACTTC. This chain joins TRBV21-1 and TRBJ2-7; TRBD1 is the table's D call and was not checked against the DNA. TRBV21-1 is described as a pseudogene. This CDR3 contains 16 residues.

The chain links TRBV7-2 to TRBJ2-7, with D possibly being TRBD2 (5 bases). Germline V CDR1 and CDR2: SGHTA, FQGNSA. V gave up 1 base and J gave up 6 bases, with 13 bases separating them. The CDR3 is 14 amino acids. The CDR3 DNA is TGTGCCAGCAGCTTAGGTCTAGGTGGGAGCGAGCAGTACTTC. This gives the protein CASSLGLGGSEQYF.

This sequence joins TRBV6-7 and TRBJ1-4; D not certain. TRBV6-7 is noted as an ORF with a role that remains uncertain. With 2 bases removed from V and 0 bases from J, the gap between germline ends came to 10 bases. The CDR3 consists of 16 residues. The CDR3 sequence: CASSYHGPATNEKLFF. Written as DNA, the CDR3 is TGTGCCAGCAGTTACCACGGCCCTGCAACTAATGAAAAACTGTTTTTT.

The chain joins TRBV14 to TRBJ2-7; 7 nucleotides match TRBD1. With 1 base clipped from V and 5 bases from J, the junction kept 11 bases outside the gene matches. CDR1 is SGHDN and CDR2 is FVKESK in the germline V gene. The CDR3 totals 16 residues. The CDR3 DNA sequence: TGTGCCAGCAGCCAAGGAATAGGGGGCGCTTCCGACGAGCAGTACTTC. This codes for CASSQGIGGASDEQYF.

This clone was counted once. Written as DNA, the CDR3 is TGTGCCAGCAGCGCCCATATCGGCAGGGGAGGGCGGTTGAACACTGAAGCTTTCTTT. Protein: CASSAHIGRGGRLNTEAFF. This chain uses TRBV9 with TRBJ1-1; D is perhaps TRBD1 (6 bases). The ends were cut back, 3 bases at V and 0 bases at J, with 24 bases in the middle. Germline CDR1 is SGDLS and CDR2 is YYNGEE. There are 19 residues in the CDR3. The variable domain in full, completed from reference TRBV9 and TRBJ1-1, reads DSGVTQTPKHLITATGQRVTLRCSPRSGDLSVYWYQQSLDQGLQFLIQYYNGEERAKGNILERFSAQQFPDLHSELNLSSLELGDSALYFCASSAHIGRGGRLNTEAFFGQGTRLTVV.

The genes are TRBV13 and TRBJ2-7, with 12 bases fitting TRBD2. In germline, CDR1 is PRHDT, CDR2 FYEKMQ (reference sequence). This CDR3 region has 16 residues. V shed 3 bases, J shed 0 bases, and the junction held 3 bases outside the gene matches. In DNA, the CDR3 is TGTGCCAGCAGCTTTCTAGCGGGGGGGGCCTCCTACGAGCAGTACTTC. It is translated as CASSFLAGGASYEQYF. Supplemented by reference TRBV13 and TRBJ2-7, the full variable domain reads AAGVIQSPRHLIKEKRETATLKCYPIPRHDTVYWYQQGPGQDPQFLISFYEKMQSDKGSIPDRFSAQQFSDYHSELNMSSLELGDSALYFCASSFLAGGASYEQYFGPGTRLTVT.